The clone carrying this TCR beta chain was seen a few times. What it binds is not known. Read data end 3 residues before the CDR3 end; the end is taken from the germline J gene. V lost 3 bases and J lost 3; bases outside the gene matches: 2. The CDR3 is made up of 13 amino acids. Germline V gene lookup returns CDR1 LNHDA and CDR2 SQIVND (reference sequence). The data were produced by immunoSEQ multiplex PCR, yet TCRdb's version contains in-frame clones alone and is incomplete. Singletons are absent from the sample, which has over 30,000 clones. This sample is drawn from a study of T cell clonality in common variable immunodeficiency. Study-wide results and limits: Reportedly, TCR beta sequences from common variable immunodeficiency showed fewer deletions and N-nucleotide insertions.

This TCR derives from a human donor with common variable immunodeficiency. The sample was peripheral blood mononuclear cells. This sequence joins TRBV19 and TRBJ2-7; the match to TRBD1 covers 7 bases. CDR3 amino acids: CASSIRDSYEQYF. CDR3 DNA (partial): TGTGCCAGTAGTATTCGGGACAGCTACGAG.